These 14 T cell receptor beta chains originate from one sample sequenced in a study of graft-versus-host responses after intestinal transplantation. No cognate antigen is known for these TCRs. Clones were sequenced by immunoSEQ multiplex PCR, and TCRdb holds only the in-frame ones, with some missing. There are tens of thousands of clones in the sample; 75% to 95% occur only once, and roughly 5.5% lies in the top ten. This specimen was unstimulated CD8+ T cells sorted from spleen or lymph node cells, taken before intestinal transplant. These TCRs come from a human donor who received an intestinal transplant.

The chain has TRBV6-5 and TRBJ1-2; D is possibly TRBD1 (6 bases). The CDR3 is 14 residues long. Looked up from germline, CDR1 is MNHEY and CDR2 is SVGAGI. Trimming cost V 2 bases and J 4 bases, with 11 bases left between them. The CDR3 loop is CASSYPGDGYGYTF. The CDR3 coding sequence is TGTGCCAGCAGTTACCCAGGGGATGGCTATGGCTACACCTTC.

The V gene is TRBV5-6, the J gene TRBJ2-7; TRBD1 aligns across 8 bases. CDR3 length: 14 amino acids. After removal of 4 bases from V and 4 bases from J, the junction contained 7 bases not matched to a gene. In germline, CDR1 is SGHDT, CDR2 YYEEEE. The CDR3 protein is CASSTDRGRYEQYF. The CDR3, as DNA: TGTGCCAGCAGCACCGACAGGGGCCGTTACGAGCAGTACTTC.

The J gene is TRBJ1-2, the V gene TRBV5-1, with D uncertain. V lost 1 base and J lost 2, with 9 bases in between. CDR3 size: 14 residues. CDR1 SGHRS and CDR2 YFSETQ come from the germline V gene. The CDR3 bases are TGCGCCAGCAGCTTGCGGACGGACAACTATGGCTACACCTTC. This encodes CASSLRTDNYGYTF.

This chain uses TRBV4-1 with TRBJ1-2; a possible D gene is TRBD1 (6 bases). The V end lost 4 bases, the J end lost 6 bases, and 12 bases lay between the germline ends. This CDR3 contains 13 residues. Germline CDR1 reads MGHRA; CDR2 reads YSYEKL. Written as DNA, the CDR3 is TGCGCCAGCAGCCTACAGGGCTCCCATGGCTACACCTTC. Residues: CASSLQGSHGYTF.

V gene TRBV4-1 combines with J gene TRBJ1-2; D possibly corresponds to TRBD1 (5 bases). Between the trimmed V and J ends, which lost 0 bases and 5 bases, there was a span of 10 bases. Germline V gene sequence: CDR1 MGHRA, CDR2 YSYEKL. This CDR3 contains 14 residues. CDR3 sequence (DNA): TGCGCCAGCAGCCAAGATCCGGGGGAGTATGGCTACACCTTC. It is translated as CASSQDPGEYGYTF.

This clone was seen a single time. The rearrangement links TRBV19 to TRBJ1-5, with D possibly being TRBD1 (5 bases). The CDR3 is 16 residues long. V was clipped by 0 bases and J by 5 bases, with 14 bases between them. Germline V lookup: CDR1 LNHDA, CDR2 SQIVND (reference sequence). The CDR3 nucleotides read TGTGCCAGTAGTATAGATATCCCGGGGGGTTATCAGCCCCAGCATTTT. It translates to CASSIDIPGGYQPQHF.

The V gene is TRBV12-5, the J gene TRBJ2-4, with D maybe TRBD1 (5 bases). Germline lookup yields CDR1 LGHNT and CDR2 FRNRAP. V lost 6 bases and J lost 8, with 17 bases in between. The CDR3 consists of 14 residues. The CDR3, as DNA: TGTGCTAGTGGCGACGTAGACTTAGGGGACATTCAGTACTTC. It encodes CASGDVDLGDIQYF.

The V and J genes are TRBV6-5 and TRBJ2-7; D unresolved. The CDR3 loop spans 12 amino acids. V was clipped by 8 bases and J by 4 bases, with 12 bases between them. The germline CDR1 and CDR2 sequences are MNHEY and SVGAGI. The CDR3 bases are TGTGCCAGCGGTGTGTGGGCGTACGAGCAGTACTTC. Translation: CASGVWAYEQYF.

Concerning this clone itself: One end of the junction does not line up with germline, which may come from a read error. Other DNA variants within this sample encode the same CDR3. V is TRBV7-9 and J is TRBJ1-3; D not certain. Germline CDR1 and CDR2: SEHNR and FQNEAQ (reference sequence). CDR3 size: 16 residues. The CDR3 DNA reads TGTGCCAGCAGCTTACGTCCCGGCGGCACTGGAAACACCATATACTTT. Its translation is CASSLRPGGTGNTIYF.

The rearrangement joins TRBV5-7 to TRBJ2-5; unclear D gene. TRBV5-7 is identified as an open reading frame with a role that is uncertain. The germline V and J ends were trimmed by 0 bases and 5 bases, with 11 bases remaining between them. The CDR3 has 14 residues. CDR3 DNA sequence: TGTGCCAGCAGCTTGGCCCTAGGCTTCGAGACCCAGTACTTC. The encoded protein is CASSLALGFETQYF.

The gene calls are TRBV11-3 and TRBJ2-1, with TRBD2 identical over 8 bases. Germline V gives CDR1 SGHNT, CDR2 YENEEA. V lost 1 base to trimming and J lost 2 bases; unmatched junction nucleotides: 10. CDR3 size: 18 residues. Here the CDR3 reads CASSLGRWIAGPYNEQFF. CDR3 nucleotide sequence: TGTGCCAGCAGCTTAGGGAGGTGGATAGCGGGACCCTACAATGAGCAGTTCTTC.

This chain links TRBV10-2 with TRBJ2-3, with 8 bases identical to TRBD2. The germline gives CDR1 WSHSY, CDR2 SAAADI. The ends lost 4 bases at V and 8 bases at J; junction bases unmatched: 11. CDR3 length: 15 residues. CDR3 loop: CASSATLAAGGTQYF. In DNA form, the CDR3 reads TGCGCCAGCAGTGCAACACTAGCGGCTGGGGGTACGCAGTATTTT.

V is TRBV6-1 and J is TRBJ2-7; 7 nucleotides match TRBD1. V trimming: 7 bases; J trimming: 0 bases; junction bases outside the gene matches: 9. The germline V gene has CDR1 MNHNS and CDR2 SASEGT. This CDR3 is 15 amino acids long. CDR3 sequence reads: CASTNQGGSSYEQYF. In DNA form, the CDR3 reads TGTGCCAGCACGAATCAAGGGGGCAGCTCCTACGAGCAGTACTTC.

V is TRBV9 and J is TRBJ2-5; the match to TRBD2 covers 10 bases. The CDR3 has 16 amino acids. V lost 0 bases, J lost 4 bases, and 6 bases stayed unmatched. Germline CDR1 and CDR2: SGDLS and YYNGEE. The chain's CDR3 is CASSVGAGGPGETQYF. In DNA, the CDR3 is TGTGCCAGCAGCGTAGGAGCGGGAGGGCCGGGAGAGACCCAGTACTTC.